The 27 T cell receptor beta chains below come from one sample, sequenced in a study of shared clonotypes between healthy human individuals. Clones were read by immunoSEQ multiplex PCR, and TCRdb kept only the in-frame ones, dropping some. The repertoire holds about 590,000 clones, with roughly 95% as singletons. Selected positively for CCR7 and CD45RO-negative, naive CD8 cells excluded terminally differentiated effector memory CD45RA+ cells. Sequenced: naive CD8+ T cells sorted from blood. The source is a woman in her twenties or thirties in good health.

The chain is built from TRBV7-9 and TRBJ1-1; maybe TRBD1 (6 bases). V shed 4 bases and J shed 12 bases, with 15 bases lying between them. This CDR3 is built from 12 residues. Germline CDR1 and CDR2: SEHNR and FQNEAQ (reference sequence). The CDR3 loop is CASSSGDGSPFF. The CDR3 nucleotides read TGTGCCAGCAGCTCAGGGGACGGTAGCCCTTTCTTT.

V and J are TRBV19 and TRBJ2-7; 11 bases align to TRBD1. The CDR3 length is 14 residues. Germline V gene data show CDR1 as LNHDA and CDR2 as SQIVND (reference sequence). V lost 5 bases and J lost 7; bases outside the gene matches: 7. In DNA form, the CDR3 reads TGTGCCAGTAGTGTTGGACAGGGGGCGTGGGAGCAGTACTTC. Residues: CASSVGQGAWEQYF. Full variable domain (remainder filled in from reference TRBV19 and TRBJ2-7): DGGITQSPKYLFRKEGQNVTLSCEQNLNHDAMYWYRQDPGQGLRLIYYSQIVNDFQKGDIAEGYSVSREKKESFPLTVTSAQKNPTAFYLCASSVGQGAWEQYFGPGTRLTVT.

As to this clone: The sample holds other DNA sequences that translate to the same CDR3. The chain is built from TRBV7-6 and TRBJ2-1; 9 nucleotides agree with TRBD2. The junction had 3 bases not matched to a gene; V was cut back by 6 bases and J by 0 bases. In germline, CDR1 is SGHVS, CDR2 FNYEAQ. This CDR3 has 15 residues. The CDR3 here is CASSLAGSSYNEQFF. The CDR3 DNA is TGTGCCAGCAGTCTAGCGGGAAGCTCCTACAATGAGCAGTTCTTC.

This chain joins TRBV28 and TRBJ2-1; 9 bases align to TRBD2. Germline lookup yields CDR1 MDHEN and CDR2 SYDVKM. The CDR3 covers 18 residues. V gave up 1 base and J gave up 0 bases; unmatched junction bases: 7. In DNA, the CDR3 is TGTGCCAGCAGTTTATTAGCGACTAGCGGAAGCTCCTACAATGAGCAGTTCTTC. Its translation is CASSLLATSGSSYNEQFF.

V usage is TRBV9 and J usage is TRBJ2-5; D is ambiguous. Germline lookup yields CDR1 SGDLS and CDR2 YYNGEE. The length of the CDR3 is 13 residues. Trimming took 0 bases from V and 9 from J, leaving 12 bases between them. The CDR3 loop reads CASSVDYAVAQYF. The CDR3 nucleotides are TGTGCCAGCAGCGTAGATTACGCTGTGGCCCAGTACTTC. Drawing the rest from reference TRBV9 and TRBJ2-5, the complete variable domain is DSGVTQTPKHLITATGQRVTLRCSPRSGDLSVYWYQQSLDQGLQFLIQYYNGEERAKGNILERFSAQQFPDLHSELNLSSLELGDSALYFCASSVDYAVAQYFGPGTRLLVL.

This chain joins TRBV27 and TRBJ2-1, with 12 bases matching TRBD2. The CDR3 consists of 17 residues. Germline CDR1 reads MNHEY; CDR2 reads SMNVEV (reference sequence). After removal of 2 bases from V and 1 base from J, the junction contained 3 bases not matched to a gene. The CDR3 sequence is CASSLRTSGASYNEQFF. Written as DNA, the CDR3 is TGTGCCAGCAGTTTACGGACTAGCGGGGCTTCCTACAATGAGCAGTTCTTC.

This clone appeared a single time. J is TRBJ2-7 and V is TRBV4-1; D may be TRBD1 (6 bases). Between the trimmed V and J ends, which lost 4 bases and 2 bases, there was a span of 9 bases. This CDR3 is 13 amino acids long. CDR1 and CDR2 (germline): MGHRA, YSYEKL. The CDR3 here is CASSPDRTYEQYF. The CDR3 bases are TGCGCCAGCAGCCCTGACAGGACCTACGAGCAGTACTTC.

The CDR3 coding sequence is TGTGCCAGCAGTCCCAGCCCGGTGACCTACGAGCAGTACTTC. This encodes CASSPSPVTYEQYF. The chain recombines TRBV27 with TRBJ2-7; D ambiguous. Trimming took off 5 bases at V and 2 bases at J, with 13 bases between the two ends. Germline assignment: CDR1 MNHEY and CDR2 SMNVEV (reference sequence). This CDR3 region has 14 residues.

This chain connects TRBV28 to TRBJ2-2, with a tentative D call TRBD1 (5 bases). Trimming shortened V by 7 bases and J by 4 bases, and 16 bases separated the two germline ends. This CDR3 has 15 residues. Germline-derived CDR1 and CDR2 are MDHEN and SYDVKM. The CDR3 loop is CASTAGLRSTGELFF. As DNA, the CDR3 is TGTGCCAGCACCGCAGGGTTGCGATCCACCGGGGAGCTGTTTTTT.

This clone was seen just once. The CDR3 nucleotides are TGTGCCAGCAGCTTGGCTAGCAACCCCTACGAGCAGTACTTC. Translation: CASSLASNPYEQYF. V and J are TRBV11-1 and TRBJ2-7; D possibly corresponds to TRBD2 (5 bases). This CDR3 comprises 14 residues. The germline gives CDR1 SGHAT, CDR2 FQDESV (reference sequence). V lost 3 bases to trimming and J lost 2 bases, with 11 bases between them.

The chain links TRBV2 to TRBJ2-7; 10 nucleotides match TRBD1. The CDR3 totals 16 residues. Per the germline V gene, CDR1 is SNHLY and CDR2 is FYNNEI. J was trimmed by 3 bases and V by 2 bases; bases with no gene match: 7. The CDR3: CASSEPPGTGVYEQYF. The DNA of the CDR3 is TGTGCCAGCAGTGAACCCCCCGGGACAGGGGTCTACGAGCAGTACTTC.

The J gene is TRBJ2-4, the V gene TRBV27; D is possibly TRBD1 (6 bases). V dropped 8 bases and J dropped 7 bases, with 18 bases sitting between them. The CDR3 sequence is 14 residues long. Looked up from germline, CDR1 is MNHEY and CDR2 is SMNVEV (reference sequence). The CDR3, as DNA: TGTGCCAGCCGCACGACGCAGGGGATGAACATTCAGTACTTC. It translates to CASRTTQGMNIQYF.

The CDR3: CSVTTYHSYEQYF. CDR3 coding DNA: TGCAGCGTTACCACGTACCACTCCTACGAGCAGTACTTC. The chain employs TRBV29-1 and TRBJ2-7; D call uncertain. Germline CDR1 and CDR2: SQVTM and ANQGSEA. Trimming removed 5 bases at V and 0 bases at J, with 11 bases between. This CDR3 comprises 13 residues.

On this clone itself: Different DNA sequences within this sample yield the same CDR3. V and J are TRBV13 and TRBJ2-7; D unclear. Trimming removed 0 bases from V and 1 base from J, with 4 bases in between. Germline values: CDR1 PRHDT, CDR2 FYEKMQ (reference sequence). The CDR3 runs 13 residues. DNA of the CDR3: TGTGCCAGCAGCTTAGGGACATCCTACGAGCAGTACTTC. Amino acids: CASSLGTSYEQYF. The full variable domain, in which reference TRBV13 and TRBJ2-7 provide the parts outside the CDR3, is AAGVIQSPRHLIKEKRETATLKCYPIPRHDTVYWYQQGPGQDPQFLISFYEKMQSDKGSIPDRFSAQQFSDYHSELNMSSLELGDSALYFCASSLGTSYEQYFGPGTRLTVT.

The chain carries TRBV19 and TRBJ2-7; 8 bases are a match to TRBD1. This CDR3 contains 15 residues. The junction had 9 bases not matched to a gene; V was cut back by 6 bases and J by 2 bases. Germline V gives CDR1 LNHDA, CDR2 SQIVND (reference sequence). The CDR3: CASSPRTGYTYEQYF. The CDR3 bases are TGTGCCAGTAGCCCAAGGACAGGGTACACCTACGAGCAGTACTTC.

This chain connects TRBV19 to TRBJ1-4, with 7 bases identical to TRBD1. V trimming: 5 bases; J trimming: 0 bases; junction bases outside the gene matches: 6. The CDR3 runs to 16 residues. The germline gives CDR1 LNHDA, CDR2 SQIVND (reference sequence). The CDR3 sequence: CASSPGTVATNEKLFF. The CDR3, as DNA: TGTGCCAGTAGTCCGGGGACAGTCGCAACTAATGAAAAACTGTTTTTT.

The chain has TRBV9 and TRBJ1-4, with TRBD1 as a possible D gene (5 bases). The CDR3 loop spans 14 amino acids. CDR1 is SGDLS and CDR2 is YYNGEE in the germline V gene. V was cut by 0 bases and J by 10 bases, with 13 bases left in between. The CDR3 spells CASSVGGGTGKLFF. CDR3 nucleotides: TGTGCCAGCAGCGTAGGGGGAGGGACTGGAAAACTGTTTTTT.

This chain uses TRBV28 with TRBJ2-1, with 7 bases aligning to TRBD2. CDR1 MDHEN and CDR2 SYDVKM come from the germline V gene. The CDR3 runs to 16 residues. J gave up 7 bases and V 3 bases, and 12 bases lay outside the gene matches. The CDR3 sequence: CASSFSGGGPPNEQFF. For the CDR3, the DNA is TGTGCCAGCAGTTTCTCCGGGGGAGGGCCCCCGAATGAGCAGTTCTTC.

Written as DNA, the CDR3 is TGTGCCAGCAGCCTCACACGAAGCTCTGGAAACACCATATATTTT. It encodes CASSLTRSSGNTIYF. The gene calls are TRBV11-2 and TRBJ1-3, with unresolved D. Trimming took 5 bases from V and 0 from J, leaving 11 bases between them. The length of the CDR3 is 15 residues. Germline CDR1 is SGHAT and CDR2 is FQNNGV.

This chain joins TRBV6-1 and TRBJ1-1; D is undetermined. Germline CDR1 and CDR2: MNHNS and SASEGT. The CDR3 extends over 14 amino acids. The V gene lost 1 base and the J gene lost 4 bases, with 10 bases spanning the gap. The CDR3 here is CASSEVEGTTEAFF. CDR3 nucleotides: TGTGCCAGCAGTGAAGTGGAGGGAACCACTGAAGCTTTCTTT.

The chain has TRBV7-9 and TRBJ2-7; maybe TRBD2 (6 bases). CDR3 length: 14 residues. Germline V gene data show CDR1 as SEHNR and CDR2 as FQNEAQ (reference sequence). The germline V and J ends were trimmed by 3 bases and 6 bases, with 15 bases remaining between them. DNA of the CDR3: TGTGCCAGCAGCTTGAGGGAGGCTTCCAGCGAGCAGTACTTC. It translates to CASSLREASSEQYF.

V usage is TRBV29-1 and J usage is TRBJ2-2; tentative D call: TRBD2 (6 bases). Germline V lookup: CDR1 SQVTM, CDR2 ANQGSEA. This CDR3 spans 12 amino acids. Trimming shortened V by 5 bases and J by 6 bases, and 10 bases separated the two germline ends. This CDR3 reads CSVIGTPGELFF. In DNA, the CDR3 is TGCAGCGTTATCGGGACTCCCGGGGAGCTGTTTTTT.

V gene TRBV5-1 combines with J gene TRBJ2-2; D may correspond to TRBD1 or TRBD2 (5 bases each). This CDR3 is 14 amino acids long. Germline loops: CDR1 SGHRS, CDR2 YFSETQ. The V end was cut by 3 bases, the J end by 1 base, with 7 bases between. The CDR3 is CASSWGRNTGELFF. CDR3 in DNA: TGCGCCAGCAGCTGGGGACGGAACACCGGGGAGCTGTTTTTT.

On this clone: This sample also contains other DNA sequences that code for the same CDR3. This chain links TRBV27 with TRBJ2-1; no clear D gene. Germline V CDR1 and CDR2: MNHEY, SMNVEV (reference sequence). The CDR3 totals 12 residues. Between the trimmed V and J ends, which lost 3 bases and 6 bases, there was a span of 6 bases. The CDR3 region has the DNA TGTGCCAGCAGTTTGGCCGGCAATGAGCAGTTCTTC. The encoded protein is CASSLAGNEQFF.

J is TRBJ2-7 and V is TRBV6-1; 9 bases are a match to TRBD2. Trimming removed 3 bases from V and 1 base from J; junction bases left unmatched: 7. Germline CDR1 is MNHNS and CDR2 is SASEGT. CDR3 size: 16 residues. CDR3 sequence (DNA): TGTGCCAGCAGTGAGGGTATAGCGGGAGCTTCCTACGAGCAGTACTTC. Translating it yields CASSEGIAGASYEQYF.

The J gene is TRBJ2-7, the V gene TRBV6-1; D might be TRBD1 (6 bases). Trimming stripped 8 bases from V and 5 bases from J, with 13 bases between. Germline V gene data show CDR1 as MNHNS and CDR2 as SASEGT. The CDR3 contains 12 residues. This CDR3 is CASLSWGHEQYF. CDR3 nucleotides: TGTGCCAGCTTATCCTGGGGGCACGAGCAGTACTTC.

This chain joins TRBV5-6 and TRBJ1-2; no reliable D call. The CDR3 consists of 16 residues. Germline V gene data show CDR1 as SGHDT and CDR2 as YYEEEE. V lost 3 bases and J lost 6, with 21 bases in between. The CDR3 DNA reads TGTGCCAGCAGCTCTACGATCGGGGAACCCGCGGATGGCTACACCTTC. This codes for CASSSTIGEPADGYTF.